Only one count was recorded for the clone carrying this T cell receptor beta chain. Assay used: immunoSEQ multiplex PCR; TCRdb lists only in-frame clones, some missing. The sample carries about 480,000 clones, roughly 89% recorded once. The V segment lost 7 bases and the J segment 2 bases; nucleotides outside the gene matches: 5. The CDR3 has 14 residues. The germline V gene has CDR1 LGHNT and CDR2 FRNRAP. These data belong to a study of Ad26.COV2.S vaccination and SARS-CoV-2 variants. About the research overall: Intramuscular Ad26.COV2.S at 5x10^10 or 1x10^11 viral particles.

Treatment here: approximately 18 received Ad26.COV2.S at low or high dose, single or two shots; several received placebo; per-sample allocation not given. Day 63 after the first injection of vaccine or placebo was the sampling time. Recruitment in Boston yielded a donor of adult age, 18-55 years. This sequence was found in a person aged 18 to 65 who received the Ad26.COV2.S COVID-19 vaccine or a placebo. The chain uses TRBV12-5 and TRBJ1-1; 9 bases fit TRBD1. Specimen: peripheral blood, collected in a trial of Ad26.COV2.S vaccine versus placebo. CDR3 in amino acids: CASAITGGNTEAFF. The DNA of the CDR3 is TGTGCTAGTGCCATCACAGGGGGCAACACTGAAGCTTTCTTT.